The next 14 T cell receptor beta chains were all read from a single sample in a study of siplizumab effects on memory and regulatory T cells. Method: immunoSEQ multiplex PCR; TCRdb's copy keeps in-frame clones and lacks some. The data show approximately 100,000 clones, over 90% seen once. The source material was non-Treg CD4+ T cells sorted from blood. The receptors shown here come from a human donor in good health.

The chain joins TRBV5-4 to TRBJ2-2, with a possible D match to TRBD1 (6 bases). Trimming left V 2 bases short and J 5 bases short, with 16 bases between. Germline-derived CDR1 and CDR2 are SGHNT and YYREEE (reference sequence). This CDR3 region has 16 residues. CDR3 DNA: TGTGCCAGCAGCTTTTCGGGGACACGAGTAACCGGGGAGCTGTTTTTT. Protein product: CASSFSGTRVTGELFF.

The chain is built from TRBV28 and TRBJ1-1, with D perhaps TRBD1 (5 bases). This CDR3 region has 14 residues. V was pared by 0 bases and J by 10 bases, with 15 bases between. Germline values: CDR1 MDHEN, CDR2 SYDVKM. The DNA of the CDR3 is TGTGCCAGCAGTTTATGGGGGGTGACCGGGGGAGCTTTCTTT. This sequence encodes CASSLWGVTGGAFF.

This rearrangement joins TRBV7-3 to TRBJ1-1, with no clear D. V lost 0 bases, J lost 3 bases, and 5 bases lay in between. The CDR3 loop spans 13 amino acids. The germline CDR1 and CDR2 sequences are SGHTA and FQGTGA. CDR3 protein: CASSLTGYTEAFF. The CDR3, as DNA: TGTGCCAGCAGCTTAACGGGGTACACTGAAGCTTTCTTT.

The CDR3 spells CASSVGSSADEQFF. The CDR3 region has the DNA TGTGCCAGCAGCGTAGGATCTAGTGCGGATGAGCAGTTCTTC. The chain is built from TRBV9 and TRBJ2-1, with D unresolved. The length of the CDR3 is 14 residues. Germline V CDR1 and CDR2: SGDLS, YYNGEE. V was shortened by 0 bases and J by 8 bases, with 12 bases between the two germline ends.

The rearrangement joins TRBV29-1 to TRBJ1-2; D remains unclear. The CDR3 runs 11 residues. Germline V CDR1 and CDR2: SQVTM, ANQGSEA. Deletions cut 8 bases from V and 6 bases from J, with 13 bases between. The CDR3 region is CSIGPTDGYTF. CDR3 in DNA: TGCAGCATCGGCCCTACAGATGGCTACACCTTC.

J is TRBJ1-2 and V is TRBV19, with 9 nucleotides matching TRBD1. Germline assignment: CDR1 LNHDA and CDR2 SQIVND (reference sequence). The CDR3 is 18 amino acids. Trimming at V came to 1 base and at J to 4 bases, leaving 13 bases not matched to a gene. This CDR3 is CASSIGRDRAFAGYGYTF. The CDR3 DNA sequence: TGTGCCAGTAGTATAGGCCGGGACAGGGCCTTTGCGGGCTATGGCTACACCTTC.

The chain employs TRBV11-2 and TRBJ2-2; D remains ambiguous. CDR1 is SGHAT and CDR2 is FQNNGV in the germline V gene. This CDR3 is 14 amino acids long. Trimming removed 1 base from V and 7 bases from J, with 10 bases in between. The CDR3 sequence is CASSLVFSGGELFF. In DNA form, the CDR3 reads TGTGCCAGCAGCTTAGTATTCTCCGGCGGGGAGCTGTTTTTT.

The CDR3 coding sequence is TGTGCCAGCACCGGGACCCAAGAGACCCAGTACTTC. Translated: CASTGTQETQYF. V and J are TRBV28 and TRBJ2-5, with D perhaps TRBD1 or TRBD2 (5 bases each). The CDR3 totals 12 residues. CDR1 and CDR2 from the germline V gene are MDHEN and SYDVKM. V was cut by 7 bases and J by 1 base, with 7 bases left in between. The complete variable domain, with remaining parts taken from reference TRBV28 and TRBJ2-5, reads DVKVTQSSRYLVKRTGEKVFLECVQDMDHENMFWYRQDPGLGLRLIYFSYDVKMKEKGDIPEGYSVSREKKERFSLILESASTNQTSMYLCASTGTQETQYFGPGTRLLVL.

This chain connects TRBV5-1 to TRBJ2-7; D unclear. From germline, CDR1 is SGHRS and CDR2 YFSETQ. Trimming took off 4 bases at V and 7 bases at J, with 18 bases between the two ends. The CDR3 is made up of 14 amino acids. As DNA, the CDR3 is TGCGCCAGCAGCCCGTCGACATCACAAGGGGAGCAGTACTTC. Translated, it gives CASSPSTSQGEQYF.

This chain connects TRBV7-7 to TRBJ2-7; 9 nucleotides align to TRBD1. Unmatched junction bases numbered 2, after V lost 5 bases and J lost 3 bases. From germline, CDR1 is SSHAT and CDR2 FNYEAQ (reference sequence). This CDR3 comprises 13 residues. CDR3 coding DNA: TGTGCCAGCAGCCTGGACAGGGGCTACGAGCAGTACTTC. Its translation is CASSLDRGYEQYF.

The V gene is TRBV5-1, the J gene TRBJ2-7; D is unclear. This CDR3 comprises 15 residues. V was clipped by 1 base and J by 3 bases, with 14 bases between them. The V gene's germline CDR1 is SGHRS and CDR2 YFSETQ. This CDR3 reads CASSLSAEKLYEQYF. CDR3 in DNA: TGCGCCAGCAGCTTGTCGGCTGAGAAACTCTACGAGCAGTACTTC.

J is TRBJ2-7 and V is TRBV5-1; the D gene is possibly TRBD1 (6 bases). This CDR3 contains 14 residues. Germline CDR1 reads SGHRS; CDR2 reads YFSETQ. V shed 0 bases and J shed 1 base, with 8 bases lying between them. For the CDR3, the DNA is TGCGCCAGCAGCTTGGACAGGGTATCCTACGAGCAGTACTTC. Encoded protein: CASSLDRVSYEQYF.

The V and J genes are TRBV7-2 and TRBJ2-2; D possibly corresponds to TRBD1 (6 bases). V was trimmed by 1 base and J by 6 bases, leaving 15 bases between them. The CDR3 extends over 16 amino acids. The germline V gene has CDR1 SGHTA and CDR2 FQGNSA. The CDR3 bases are TGTGCCAGCAGCTTAGACCACACCAGGACAGCCGGGGAGCTGTTTTTT. Amino acid sequence: CASSLDHTRTAGELFF.

The J gene is TRBJ2-1, the V gene TRBV7-9; maybe TRBD1 (6 bases). CDR1 is SEHNR and CDR2 is FQNEAQ in the germline V gene (reference sequence). CDR3 size: 12 residues. Trimming stripped 10 bases from V and 12 bases from J, with 19 bases between. In nucleotides, the CDR3 is TGTGCCACCAGAGAGGGGGTCATCGGGCAGTTCTTC. It codes for CATREGVIGQFF. Filled out from reference TRBV7-9 and TRBJ2-1, the complete variable domain reads DTGVSQNPRHKITKRGQNVTFRCDPISEHNRLYWYRQTLGQGPEFLTYFQNEAQLEKSRLLSDRFSAERPKGSFSTLEIQRTEQGDSAMYLCATREGVIGQFFGPGTRLTVL.